Listed below are T cell receptor beta chains from one sample, sequenced in a study of T cells in Graves' hyperthyroidism and ophthalmopathy. TCRdb passed the multiplex PCR reads through MiXCR, listing each CDR3 protein once. Among about 770,000 distinct CDR3 sequences listed, roughly 20% were seen once. Input material: blood. Every receptor here comes from a woman between 50 and 59 years old with Graves' hyperthyroidism that later progressed to Graves' ophthalmopathy. Both conserved end residues are part of each CDR3. The order of the fields is CDR3 protein, CDR3 DNA, D gene, V gene, clone size, J gene. The D gene is left open where the match is weak. Not every row has a clone size; where given, it reads once, few, many or a size class.

CDR3aa: CASSLDRIYTDTQYF
CDR3nt: TGTGCCAGCAGCTTAGACAGAATATACACAGATACGCAGTATTTT
d_gene: -
v_gene: TRBV7-2
abundance: many
j_gene: TRBJ2-3

CDR3aa: CASSYSTRPGEWGKKSFF
CDR3nt: TGTGCCAGCAGTTACTCGACTCGGCCAGGAGAATGGGGAAAGAAATCTTTCTTT
d_gene: -
v_gene: TRBV6-5
abundance: few
j_gene: TRBJ1-1

CDR3aa: CAGGLAGYNEQFF
CDR3nt: TGTGCCGGGGGACTAGCGGGTTACAATGAGCAGTTCTTC
d_gene: TRBD2
v_gene: TRBV2
abundance: many
j_gene: TRBJ2-1

CDR3aa: CASRRRPSSGANVLTF
CDR3nt: TGCGCCAGCAGGAGGCGACCCAGCTCTGGGGCCAACGTCCTGACTTTC
d_gene: -
v_gene: TRBV5-1
abundance: -
j_gene: TRBJ2-6

CDR3aa: CASSPPSGPSTQYF
CDR3nt: TGTGCCAGCTCACCACCGTCTGGTCCTAGCACGCAGTATTTT
d_gene: -
v_gene: TRBV18
abundance: few
j_gene: TRBJ2-3

CDR3aa: CASSADRGEAFF
CDR3nt: TGTGCCAGCAGCGCTGACAGGGGTGAAGCTTTCTTT
d_gene: TRBD1
v_gene: TRBV9
abundance: many
j_gene: TRBJ1-1

CDR3aa: CASINRWANTEAFF
CDR3nt: TGTGCCAGTATAAACAGGTGGGCGAACACTGAAGCTTTCTTT
d_gene: -
v_gene: TRBV19
abundance: -
j_gene: TRBJ1-1

CDR3aa: CSVVGTVHEKLFF
CDR3nt: TGCAGCGTTGTCGGGACAGTGCATGAAAAACTGTTTTTT
d_gene: TRBD1
v_gene: TRBV29-1
abundance: -
j_gene: TRBJ1-4

CDR3aa: CSARPMTSGRVEETQYF
CDR3nt: TGCAGTGCTAGACCCATGACCAGCGGGAGGGTGGAAGAGACCCAGTACTTC
d_gene: TRBD2
v_gene: TRBV20-1
abundance: -
j_gene: TRBJ2-5

CDR3aa: CSARPTVKTNYGYTF
CDR3nt: TGCAGTGCTAGGCCGACAGTTAAAACGAACTATGGCTACACCTTC
d_gene: -
v_gene: TRBV20-1
abundance: -
j_gene: TRBJ1-2

CDR3aa: CASSYLAHYENTEAFF
CDR3nt: TGTGCCAGCAGTTACCTAGCCCATTATGAGAACACTGAAGCTTTCTTT
d_gene: -
v_gene: TRBV28
abundance: few
j_gene: TRBJ1-1

CDR3aa: CASSRTEGQMNTEAFF
CDR3nt: TGTGCCAGCTCACGAACAGAGGGACAGATGAACACTGAAGCTTTCTTT
d_gene: TRBD1
v_gene: TRBV18
abundance: many
j_gene: TRBJ1-1

CDR3aa: CASSRHTGYDTEAFF
CDR3nt: TGTGCCAGCTCACGCCACACGGGGTATGACACTGAAGCTTTCTTT
d_gene: -
v_gene: TRBV18
abundance: many
j_gene: TRBJ1-1

CDR3aa: CAISESGDLGGEQYF
CDR3nt: TGTGCCATCAGTGAGTCTGGAGACCTAGGCGGCGAGCAGTACTTC
d_gene: -
v_gene: TRBV10-3
abundance: few
j_gene: TRBJ2-7

CDR3aa: CASSFGLAGTTYEQYF
CDR3nt: TGTGCCAGCAGCTTCGGACTAGCGGGCACCACCTACGAGCAGTACTTC
d_gene: TRBD2
v_gene: TRBV11-2
abundance: many
j_gene: TRBJ2-7

CDR3aa: CASSPQIATNTGELFF
CDR3nt: TGCGCCAGCAGCCCCCAAATAGCGACGAACACCGGGGAGCTGTTTTTT
d_gene: -
v_gene: TRBV5-1
abundance: -
j_gene: TRBJ2-2

CDR3aa: CASSFTGGEETQYF
CDR3nt: TGTGCCAGCAGCTTTACGGGGGGGGAGGAGACCCAGTACTTC
d_gene: TRBD2
v_gene: TRBV11-2
abundance: -
j_gene: TRBJ2-5

CDR3aa: CASSLVAHGTGELFF
CDR3nt: TGTGCCAGCAGCTTAGTAGCCCATGGCACCGGGGAGCTGTTTTTT
d_gene: -
v_gene: TRBV7-8
abundance: many
j_gene: TRBJ2-2

CDR3aa: CASIEGAGGNTIYF
CDR3nt: TGTGCCAGCATTGAGGGGGCTGGTGGAAACACCATATATTTT
d_gene: TRBD1
v_gene: TRBV2
abundance: -
j_gene: TRBJ1-3

CDR3aa: CSARVSGNTQYF
CDR3nt: TGCAGTGCTAGAGTGTCAGGGAATACCCAGTACTTC
d_gene: -
v_gene: TRBV20-1
abundance: -
j_gene: TRBJ2-5

CDR3aa: CATSPRTGGYEQYF
CDR3nt: TGTGCCACCAGCCCCCGGACAGGGGGATACGAGCAGTACTTC
d_gene: TRBD1
v_gene: TRBV15
abundance: few
j_gene: TRBJ2-7

CDR3aa: CASSRTRTAETQCF
CDR3nt: TGTGCCAGCAGTCGGACTCGAACGGCGGAGACCCAGTGCTTC
d_gene: -
v_gene: TRBV6-1
abundance: -
j_gene: TRBJ2-5

CDR3aa: CAILLDGGLRRNEQFF
CDR3nt: TGTGCCATCCTTCTAGACGGGGGACTACGGCGGAATGAGCAGTTCTTC
d_gene: TRBD2
v_gene: TRBV6-1
abundance: few
j_gene: TRBJ2-1